The 23 T cell receptor beta chains below were found in one sample sequenced in a study of metastatic and nonmetastatic thyroid tumors. TCRdb reanalyzed the PCR reads with MiXCR. The profile shows more than 15,000 clones, about 29% of them singletons. Prior to thyroid surgery, none of the patients had received any treatment. The source material was tumor tissue. The receptors stem from a male donor with papillary thyroid cancer or a benign thyroid nodule (not recorded which). Some clones in this sample may be carry-over from other donors' samples.

By share, this clone ranks as large. This rearrangement joins TRBV11-3 to TRBJ1-2, with D unclear. The CDR3 consists of 16 residues. V was shortened by 5 bases and J by 6 bases, with 22 bases between the two germline ends. Germline lookup yields CDR1 SGHNT and CDR2 YENEEA. The CDR3 region has the DNA TGTGCCAGCAGCCGGTCCTTGGGCCCCGGTGGGGATGGCTACACCTTC. It is translated as CASSRSLGPGGDGYTF.

This clone was found many times. This CDR3 is also generated by other DNA sequences in the sample. This rearrangement joins TRBV20-1 to TRBJ2-5; 10 positions match TRBD1. CDR3 length equals 13 residues. CDR1 is DFQATT, CDR2 SNEGSKA, per germline (reference sequence). The CDR3 region has the DNA TGCAGCCTGACGGACAGGGGGACAGGGACCCAGTACTTC. Amino acid sequence: CSLTDRGTGTQYF.

The chain combines TRBV6-5 with TRBJ2-7, with no clear D. The CDR3 sequence is 13 residues long. Per germline, CDR1 MNHEY and CDR2 SVGAGI. The V end lost 2 bases, the J end lost 2 bases, and 7 bases lay between the germline ends. This CDR3 is CASSYGNPYEQYF. The CDR3 region has the DNA TGTGCCAGCAGTTACGGCAACCCCTACGAGCAGTACTTC.

This clone occurred a few times. The chain combines TRBV10-3 with TRBJ2-1, with unresolved D. This CDR3 region has 12 residues. Germline assignment: CDR1 ENHRY and CDR2 SYGVKD. Trimming left V 4 bases short and J 5 bases short, with 6 bases between. CDR3 bases: TGTGCCATCAGTGGGACCCACAATGAGCAGTTCTTC. It encodes CAISGTHNEQFF.

By share, this clone counts as medium-sized (0.01 to 0.1%). This chain connects TRBV7-2 to TRBJ1-4; D uncertain. CDR1 is SGHTA and CDR2 is FQGNSA in the germline V gene. This CDR3 has 13 residues. V was cut by 3 bases and J by 8 bases, with 10 bases left in between. The DNA of the CDR3 is TGTGCCAGCAGCTTGGTCGGAGGGGAAAAACTGTTTTTT. It yields the protein CASSLVGGEKLFF.

This clone was picked up one time. V usage is TRBV5-1 and J usage is TRBJ1-2; TRBD1 is a possible D gene (6 bases). The CDR3 is 13 residues long. Germline V lookup: CDR1 SGHRS, CDR2 YFSETQ. Deletions cut 0 bases from V and 8 bases from J, with 11 bases between. CDR3 in amino acids: CASSLVGGLGYTF. CDR3 bases: TGCGCCAGCAGCTTGGTCGGGGGCCTCGGCTACACCTTC.

This clone showed up just a few times. The CDR3 region is CSARDRGRNQPQHF. As DNA, the CDR3 is TGCAGTGCCCGGGACAGGGGGAGGAATCAGCCCCAGCATTTT. The genes are TRBV20-1 and TRBJ1-5, with 11 bases matching TRBD1. The V segment lost 6 bases and the J segment 4 bases; nucleotides outside the gene matches: 5. This CDR3 spans 14 amino acids. Germline V gene sequence: CDR1 DFQATT, CDR2 SNEGSKA (reference sequence).

In this sample, this clone turned up a few times. Sequence at one end of the junction differs from germline and may be a read error. V is TRBV19 and J is TRBJ1-1; no clear D. The CDR3 sequence is 13 residues long. CDR1 LNHDA and CDR2 SQIVND come from the germline V gene (reference sequence). The CDR3 reads CPPPGQMNTEAFF. The CDR3 DNA is TGCCCCCCTCCCGGGCAGATGAACACTGAAGCTTTCTTT.

V and J are TRBV5-1 and TRBJ2-7; D may be TRBD1 or TRBD2 (6 bases each). Germline values: CDR1 SGHRS, CDR2 YFSETQ. The CDR3 totals 17 residues. Trimming took off 5 bases at V and 10 bases at J, with 31 bases between the two ends. The CDR3 DNA sequence: TGCGCCAGCAGTCTTCTCCCCGACGGGGGCAGGGGAAGGGACCAGTACTTC. Amino acids: CASSLLPDGGRGRDQYF.

The V and J genes are TRBV7-9 and TRBJ1-2, with D perhaps matching TRBD1 (6 bases). The CDR3 has 15 residues. The ends were cut back, 3 bases at V and 0 bases at J, with 11 bases in the middle. Germline CDR1 SEHNR, CDR2 FQNEAQ (reference sequence). The CDR3 DNA sequence: TGTGCCAGCAGCTTGGACAGCCCCGCTAACTATGGCTACACCTTC. This translates into CASSLDSPANYGYTF. Using reference TRBV7-9 and TRBJ1-2 for the parts outside the CDR3, the full variable domain is DTGVSQNPRHKITKRGQNVTFRCDPISEHNRLYWYRQTLGQGPEFLTYFQNEAQLEKSRLLSDRFSAERPKGSFSTLEIQRTEQGDSAMYLCASSLDSPANYGYTFGSGTRLTVV.

This clone was picked up many times. The rearrangement uses TRBV4-1 and TRBJ2-1, with 11 positions matching TRBD2. Per germline, CDR1 MGHRA and CDR2 YSYEKL. Trimming took 3 bases from V and 5 from J; bases not matched to a gene: 3. This CDR3 spans 15 amino acids. In DNA form, the CDR3 reads TGCGCCAGCAGCCACCGACTAGCGGGAAACAATGAGCAGTTCTTC. Residues: CASSHRLAGNNEQFF.

The chain couples TRBV7-6 to TRBJ1-6; D gene unclear. The CDR3 runs to 15 residues. Trimming removed 4 bases at V and 7 bases at J, with 14 bases between. Germline lookup yields CDR1 SGHVS and CDR2 FNYEAQ. The CDR3: CASSSGGIKNSPLHF. The CDR3 DNA reads TGTGCCAGCAGCTCCGGAGGGATTAAGAATTCACCCCTCCACTTT.

The V and J genes are TRBV6-1 and TRBJ1-6; 7 positions match TRBD1. This CDR3 is built from 14 residues. After removal of 5 bases from V and 5 bases from J, the junction contained 3 bases not matched to a gene. Germline CDR1 reads MNHNS; CDR2 reads SASEGT. The CDR3 nucleotides read TGTGCCAGCAGTACCGGGACAGATAATTCACCCCTCCACTTT. Its translation: CASSTGTDNSPLHF.

This clone was observed a few times. CDR3 sequence reads: CASSRAGGRALDTQYF. As DNA, the CDR3 is TGTGCCAGCAGTAGGGCCGGCGGGAGGGCCCTAGATACGCAGTATTTT. The rearrangement links TRBV6-2 or TRBV6-3 to TRBJ2-3; 9 nucleotides agree with TRBD2. This CDR3 is 16 amino acids long. The germline gives CDR1 MNHEY, CDR2 SVGEGT. Losses at the gene ends were 5 bases for V and 5 bases for J; bases not matched to a gene: 11.

A few counts support this clone. The gene calls are TRBV28 and TRBJ1-1; D ambiguous. Germline-derived CDR1 and CDR2 are MDHEN and SYDVKM. The length of the CDR3 is 14 residues. V shed 10 bases and J shed 2 bases, with 17 bases lying between them. CDR3 protein: CATGPGRLNTEAFF. The CDR3 bases are TGTGCCACCGGCCCGGGGAGACTCAACACTGAAGCTTTCTTT.

This clone occurred many times. V usage is TRBV7-6 and J usage is TRBJ2-1, with 7 bases lining up with TRBD2. The CDR3 is 17 amino acids. The germline gives CDR1 SGHVS, CDR2 FNYEAQ. The J segment lost 9 bases and the V segment lost 1 base, leaving 15 bases of the junction unmatched. DNA of the CDR3: TGTGCCAGCAGCTTAGTCGCGGGCCTGAAGGGAGGGCGTGAGCAGTTCTTC. This encodes CASSLVAGLKGGREQFF.

Only a few counts were recorded for this clone. The chain has TRBV6-1 and TRBJ2-7; D gene ambiguous. Germline V lookup: CDR1 MNHNS, CDR2 SASEGT. The CDR3 runs 15 residues. Trimming shortened V by 7 bases and J by 0 bases, and 16 bases separated the two germline ends. Here the CDR3 reads CASTNGPLSSYEQYF. The CDR3 coding sequence is TGTGCCAGCACCAACGGTCCATTGAGCTCCTACGAGCAGTACTTC.

This clone was recorded at least ten times. The chain joins TRBV19 to TRBJ2-1, with 12 bases fitting TRBD2. The CDR3 extends over 19 amino acids. With V trimmed by 3 bases and J by 0 bases, 9 bases remained unmatched. CDR1 and CDR2 from the germline V gene are LNHDA and SQIVND (reference sequence). CDR3 sequence (DNA): TGTGCCAGTAGTATCCTAGCGGGAGGGCTTCTGAGCTCCTACAATGAGCAGTTCTTC. Translation: CASSILAGGLLSSYNEQFF.

The rearrangement uses TRBV5-1 and TRBJ1-6, with 7 bases fitting TRBD1. This CDR3 is 15 amino acids long. Germline CDR1 is SGHRS and CDR2 is YFSETQ. J lost 9 bases, V lost 3 bases, and 9 bases had no gene match. As DNA, the CDR3 is TGCGCCAGCAGCTCGACAGGGTCCGTTAGTTCACCCCTCCACTTT. This sequence encodes CASSSTGSVSSPLHF.

This clone is termed medium-sized. This chain links TRBV28 with TRBJ2-7; 10 bases agree with TRBD2. Germline V gives CDR1 MDHEN, CDR2 SYDVKM. The CDR3 length is 16 residues. V shed 2 bases, J shed 5 bases, and the junction held 9 bases outside the gene matches. The CDR3 region has the DNA TGTGCCAGCAGTTTAGTGGGTAGCGGGAGGTCCCACGAGCAGTACTTC. Translated: CASSLVGSGRSHEQYF.

This chain uses TRBV5-8 with TRBJ2-7; 9 positions agree with TRBD1. The junction had 7 bases not matched to a gene; V was cut back by 4 bases and J by 5 bases. Germline V gives CDR1 SGHTS, CDR2 YDEGEE. The CDR3 is 14 residues long. As DNA, the CDR3 is TGTGCCAGCAGCCGGGACAGGGTTGTCCACGAGCAGTACTTC. Its translation is CASSRDRVVHEQYF.

This clone was observed at least ten times. The chain has TRBV10-1 and TRBJ1-1; 10 bases line up with TRBD1. V dropped 6 bases and J dropped 7; count of bases not matched to a gene: 5. Germline CDR1 WNHNN, CDR2 SYGVQD (reference sequence). The CDR3 is made up of 13 amino acids. CDR3 sequence reads: CASRRDRGHEAFF. DNA of the CDR3: TGCGCCAGCAGGAGGGACAGGGGACATGAAGCTTTCTTT.

Note on this clone: The sample carries other DNA sequences with the same CDR3. The chain uses TRBV27 and TRBJ2-7; D is unclear. In germline, CDR1 is MNHEY, CDR2 SMNVEV (reference sequence). Trimming shortened V by 4 bases and J by 1 base, and 2 bases separated the two germline ends. The CDR3 totals 11 residues. CDR3 nucleotide sequence: TGTGCCAGCAGTTCATCCTACGAGCAGTACTTC. It yields the protein CASSSSYEQYF.